This T cell receptor (beta chain) was sequenced during a study of shared clonotypes between healthy human individuals. Across several immunoSEQ plates, the genomic DNA of each subset was split evenly. Generated by immunoSEQ multiplex PCR, the TCRdb table keeps only in-frame clones and is missing some. The repertoire holds 450,000 to 500,000 clones, with 78% as singletons. The length of the CDR3 is 14 residues. CDR1 is ENHRY, CDR2 SYGVKD, per germline. This clone was seen once. The germline gene is not matched at one end of the junction; a read error may be the cause. The source of this sequence is a woman aged 40 to 50 in good health. Some clones in this sample may be carry-over from other donors' samples. Sequencing was carried out using PBMCs. The rearrangement joins TRBV10-3 to TRBJ2-2; D is perhaps TRBD2 (6 bases). The CDR3 spells CAIREGGFTGELFF. In DNA form, the CDR3 reads TGTGCCATCAGAGAGGGAGGTTTCACCGGGGAGCTGTTCTTT.